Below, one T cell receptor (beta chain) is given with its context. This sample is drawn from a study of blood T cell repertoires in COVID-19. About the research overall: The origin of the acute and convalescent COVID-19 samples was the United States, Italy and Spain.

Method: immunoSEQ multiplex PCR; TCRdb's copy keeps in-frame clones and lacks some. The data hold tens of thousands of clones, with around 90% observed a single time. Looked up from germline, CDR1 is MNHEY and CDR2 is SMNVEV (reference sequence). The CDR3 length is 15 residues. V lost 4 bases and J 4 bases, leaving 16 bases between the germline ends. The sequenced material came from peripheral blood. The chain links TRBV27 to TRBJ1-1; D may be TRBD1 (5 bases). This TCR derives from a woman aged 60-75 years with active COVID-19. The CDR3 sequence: CASSSLGLGGTEAFF. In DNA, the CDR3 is TGTGCCAGCAGTTCCCTCGGTTTGGGGGGCACTGAAGCTTTCTTT.